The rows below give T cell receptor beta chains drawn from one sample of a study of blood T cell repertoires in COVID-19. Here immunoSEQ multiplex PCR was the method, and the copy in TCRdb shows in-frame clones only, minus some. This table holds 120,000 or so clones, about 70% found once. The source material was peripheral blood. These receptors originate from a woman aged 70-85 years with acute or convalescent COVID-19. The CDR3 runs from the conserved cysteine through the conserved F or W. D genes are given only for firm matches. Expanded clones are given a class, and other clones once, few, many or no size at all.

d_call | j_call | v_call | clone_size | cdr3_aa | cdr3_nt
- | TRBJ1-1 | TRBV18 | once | CASSPAGEKEAFF | TGTGCCAGCTCACCTGCTGGGGAGAAAGAAGCTTTCTTT
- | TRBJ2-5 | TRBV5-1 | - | CASSLTGPETQYF | TGCGCCAGCAGCCTCACAGGGCCGGAGACCCAGTACTTC
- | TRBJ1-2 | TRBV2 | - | CASVPLQENSNYGYTF | TGTGCCAGTGTTCCACTACAGGAGAACTCTAACTATGGCTACACCTTC
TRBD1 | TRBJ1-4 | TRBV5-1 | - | CASSLDRGYEKLFF | TGCGCCAGCAGCCTCGACAGGGGTTATGAAAAACTGTTTTTT
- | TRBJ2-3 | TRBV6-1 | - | CASSEIQGLITQYF | TGTGCCAGCAGTGAAATTCAGGGCCTCATTACGCAGTATTTT
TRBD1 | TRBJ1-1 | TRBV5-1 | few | CASSPRQGVVTEAFF | TGCGCCAGCAGCCCGCGACAGGGTGTTGTCACTGAAGCTTTCTTT
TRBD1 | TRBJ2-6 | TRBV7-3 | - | CASSPSGGGANVLTF | TGTGCCAGCAGCCCATCAGGGGGTGGGGCCAACGTCCTGACTTTC
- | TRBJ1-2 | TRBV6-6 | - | CASSTATNYGYTF | TGTGCCAGCAGTACAGCTACTAACTATGGCTACACCTTC
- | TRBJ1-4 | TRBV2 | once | CASNGQEKLFF | TGTGCCAGCAATGGTCAGGAAAAACTGTTTTTT
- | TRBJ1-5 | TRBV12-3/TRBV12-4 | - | CASRFGSGPQHF | TGTGCCAGCAGGTTCGGTAGCGGGCCCCAGCATTTT
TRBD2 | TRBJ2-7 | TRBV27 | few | CASSLAGGRYEQYF | TGTGCCAGCAGTCTAGCGGGAGGGCGGTACGAGCAGTACTTC
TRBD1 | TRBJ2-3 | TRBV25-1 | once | CASSEDRGVGVDTQYF | TGTGCCAGCAGTGAGGACAGGGGGGTTGGTGTGGATACGCAGTATTTT
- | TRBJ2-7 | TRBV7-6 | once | CASSLGPGHTYEQYF | TGTGCCAGCAGCTTAGGACCGGGACACACCTACGAGCAGTACTTC
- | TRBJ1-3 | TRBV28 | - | CASKEAGNTIYF | TGTGCCAGCAAGGAGGCTGGAAACACCATATATTTT
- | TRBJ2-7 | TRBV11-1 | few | CASSSLGTQSYEQYF | TGTGCCAGCAGCTCGCTCGGGACACAGTCCTACGAGCAGTACTTC
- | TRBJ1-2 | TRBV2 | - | CASSGDSPNYGYTF | TGTGCCAGCAGTGGAGACAGTCCTAACTATGGCTACACCTTC
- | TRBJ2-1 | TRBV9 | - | CASSVNNLEGGSYNEQFF | TGTGCCAGCAGCGTTAACAATTTAGAGGGTGGCTCCTACAATGAGCAGTTCTTC
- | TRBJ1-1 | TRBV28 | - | CASSLEGEAFF | TGTGCCAGCAGTTTGGAGGGTGAAGCTTTCTTT
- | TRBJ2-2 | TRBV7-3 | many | CASSLVRNTGELFF | TGTGCCAGCAGCTTAGTCAGGAACACCGGGGAGCTGTTTTTT
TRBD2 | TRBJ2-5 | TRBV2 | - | CASNGGVETQYF | TGTGCCAGCAATGGGGGGGTGGAGACCCAGTACTTC
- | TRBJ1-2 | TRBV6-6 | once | CASTNIGVRLGYTF | TGTGCCAGCACCAACATCGGGGTCCGGCTGGGCTACACCTTC
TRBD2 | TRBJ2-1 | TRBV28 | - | CASSRFKASGTYNEQFF | TGTGCCAGCAGCCGTTTTAAAGCTAGCGGGACTTACAATGAGCAGTTCTTC
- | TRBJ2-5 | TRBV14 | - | CASSTPGVTETQYF | TGTGCCAGCAGTACCCCCGGTGTAACAGAGACCCAGTACTTC
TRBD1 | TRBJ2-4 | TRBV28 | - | CASSSGQGGLNIQYF | TGTGCCAGCAGCTCTGGACAGGGCGGTTTGAACATTCAGTACTTC
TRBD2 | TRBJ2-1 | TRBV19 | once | CASSIEASGTLYNEQFF | TGTGCCAGTAGTATAGAGGCTAGCGGGACCCTATACAATGAGCAGTTCTTC